Listed here are 18 T cell receptor beta chains from one sample, sequenced in a study of T cells in narcolepsy. TCRdb's table, derived via immunoSEQ multiplex PCR, lists solely in-frame clones and lacks some. In the table there are 28,000 or so clones, around nine tenths of which are singletons. What was sequenced was CD45RA- memory CD4+ T cells from PBMCs. Receptors originate from a human donor with narcolepsy.

The gene calls are TRBV21-1 and TRBJ2-3; the DNA was not compared with TRBD2, the D call given in the table. TRBV21-1 is noted as a pseudogene. The CDR3 is made up of 19 amino acids. Written as DNA, the CDR3 is TGTGCCAGCAGCACAGACTCCGGGACTAGCGGGGCTAGCACAGATACGCAGTATTTT. Its translation: CASSTDSGTSGASTDTQYF.

This clone was detected once. V and J are TRBV28 and TRBJ1-2, with D perhaps matching TRBD1 (6 bases). CDR1 and CDR2 from the germline V gene are MDHEN and SYDVKM. V shed 5 bases and J shed 6 bases, with 19 bases lying between them. This CDR3 is built from 15 residues. CDR3 in amino acids: CASSPLGSQGHGYTF. CDR3 nucleotides: TGTGCCAGCAGTCCGCTCGGAAGTCAGGGGCATGGCTACACCTTC.

The chain couples TRBV2 to TRBJ1-2, with 7 bases identical to TRBD1. CDR3 length equals 14 residues. The V gene's germline CDR1 is SNHLY and CDR2 FYNNEI. V shed 5 bases, J shed 2 bases, and the junction held 5 bases outside the gene matches. DNA of the CDR3: TGTGCCAGCAGTAGACAGGGAATGAACTATGGCTACACCTTC. Translating it yields CASSRQGMNYGYTF.

This rearrangement joins TRBV5-1 to TRBJ2-6; the D gene is possibly TRBD1 (6 bases). CDR1 is SGHRS, CDR2 YFSETQ, per germline. The CDR3 totals 17 residues. Trimming shortened V by 0 bases and J by 4 bases, and 14 bases separated the two germline ends. The CDR3 nucleotides read TGCGCCAGCAGCTTGGTCGGCAGGGGAGCGGGGGCCAACGTCCTGACTTTC. Its protein product is CASSLVGRGAGANVLTF.

This CDR3 is CASSPDINQPQHF. CDR3 DNA: TGTGCCAGCAGCCCGGACATTAATCAGCCCCAGCATTTT. This chain joins TRBV6-1 and TRBJ1-5; D possibly corresponds to TRBD1 (5 bases). CDR3 length equals 13 residues. The germline V and J ends were trimmed by 6 bases and 4 bases, with 10 bases remaining between them. Looked up from germline, CDR1 is MNHNS and CDR2 is SASEGT.

The chain joins TRBV19 to TRBJ1-5; D is possibly TRBD1 (5 bases). This CDR3 region has 17 residues. Trimming pared 3 bases from V and 4 bases from J, leaving 19 bases between. Germline CDR1 and CDR2: LNHDA and SQIVND (reference sequence). The CDR3 region is CASSIGTHRGVNQPQHF. As DNA, the CDR3 is TGTGCCAGTAGTATCGGGACCCACCGGGGGGTAAATCAGCCCCAGCATTTT.

The chain is built from TRBV19 and TRBJ1-1; D perhaps matches TRBD1 (5 bases). CDR1 is LNHDA, CDR2 SQIVND, per germline (reference sequence). The V and J ends lost 4 bases and 0 bases respectively, with 9 bases between them. The CDR3 length is 14 residues. The CDR3 region is CASSRGGVNTEAFF. As DNA, the CDR3 is TGTGCCAGTAGTAGGGGGGGAGTGAACACTGAAGCTTTCTTT.

The chain recombines TRBV27 with TRBJ2-6; D perhaps matches TRBD2 (5 bases). Looked up from germline, CDR1 is MNHEY and CDR2 is SMNVEV (reference sequence). V was clipped by 6 bases and J by 1 base, with 7 bases between them. The CDR3 is 14 amino acids. The CDR3, as DNA: TGTGCCAGCAGCGGAGGTTCTGGGGCCAACGTCCTGACTTTC. Translation gives CASSGGSGANVLTF.

J is TRBJ2-3 and V is TRBV5-1, with TRBD1 identical over 7 bases. Trimming at V came to 6 bases and at J to 4 bases, leaving 11 bases not matched to a gene. The CDR3 is 15 amino acids. Germline V CDR1 and CDR2: SGHRS, YFSETQ. CDR3 amino acids: CASTYTGERSDTQYF. In DNA, the CDR3 is TGCGCCAGCACCTATACAGGGGAAAGGTCAGATACGCAGTATTTT. Full variable domain (remainder filled in from reference TRBV5-1 and TRBJ2-3): KAGVTQTPRYLIKTRGQQVTLSCSPISGHRSVSWYQQTPGQGLQFLFEYFSETQRNKGNFPGRFSGRQFSNSRSEMNVSTLELGDSALYLCASTYTGERSDTQYFGPGTRLTVL.

This chain joins TRBV4-2 and TRBJ2-2; 10 positions agree with TRBD2. Germline CDR1 LGHNA, CDR2 YNFKEQ. This CDR3 has 17 amino acids. The V and J ends lost 1 base and 5 bases, in that order; junction bases with no gene match: 7. CDR3 coding DNA: TGTGCCAGCAGCCAAGTAAGCGGGGGGGCGAGAACCGGGGAGCTGTTTTTT. It yields the protein CASSQVSGGARTGELFF.

The chain uses TRBV5-1 and TRBJ1-5; D is unclear. CDR1 is SGHRS and CDR2 is YFSETQ in the germline V gene. CDR3 length: 14 amino acids. V gave up 0 bases and J gave up 3 bases, with 7 bases separating them. CDR3 sequence (DNA): TGCGCCAGCAGCTTGGGGGGTGACAATCAGCCCCAGCATTTT. This translates into CASSLGGDNQPQHF. Filled out from reference TRBV5-1 and TRBJ1-5, the complete variable domain reads KAGVTQTPRYLIKTRGQQVTLSCSPISGHRSVSWYQQTPGQGLQFLFEYFSETQRNKGNFPGRFSGRQFSNSRSEMNVSTLELGDSALYLCASSLGGDNQPQHFGDGTRLSIL.

The chain carries TRBV5-1 and TRBJ2-3; 8 nucleotides agree with TRBD2. CDR3 length: 16 residues. From germline, CDR1 is SGHRS and CDR2 YFSETQ. The junction had 3 bases not matched to a gene; V was cut back by 0 bases and J by 0 bases. DNA for the CDR3: TGCGCCAGCAGCTTGGACGGGGGGGTTAGCACAGATACGCAGTATTTT. Translating gives CASSLDGGVSTDTQYF.

This chain uses TRBV20-1 with TRBJ2-7, with D possibly TRBD2 on 6 matching bases. The germline gives CDR1 DFQATT, CDR2 SNEGSKA (reference sequence). This CDR3 is built from 11 residues. The V and J ends lost 1 base and 9 bases respectively, with 10 bases between them. CDR3 loop: CSARGGVGQYF. The CDR3 coding sequence is TGCAGTGCTAGAGGCGGGGTGGGGCAGTACTTC.

The V and J genes are TRBV18 and TRBJ1-6; D remains unclear. Germline V gives CDR1 KGHSH, CDR2 LQKENI. This CDR3 is 13 amino acids long. V was trimmed by 2 bases and J by 12 bases, leaving 11 bases between them. CDR3 nucleotides: TGTGCCAGCTCACCAAGCGGACCGATACCCCTCCACTTT. Its translation: CASSPSGPIPLHF. Combining the CDR3 with reference TRBV18 and TRBJ1-6 gives the whole variable domain NAGVMQNPRHLVRRRGQEARLRCSPMKGHSHVYWYRQLPEEGLKFMVYLQKENIIDESGMPKERFSAEFPKEGPSILRIQQVVRGDSAAYFCASSPSGPIPLHFGNGTRLTVT.

This sequence joins TRBV9 and TRBJ2-2, with D unclear. The CDR3 contains 15 residues. V lost 5 bases and J lost 4, with 15 bases in between. Per germline, CDR1 SGDLS and CDR2 YYNGEE. CDR3 sequence: CASSVPGPSTGELFF. In DNA, the CDR3 is TGTGCCAGCAGTGTTCCAGGTCCTAGCACCGGGGAGCTGTTTTTT.

V is TRBV7-2 and J is TRBJ1-5; D is undetermined. Germline values: CDR1 SGHTA, CDR2 FQGNSA. The CDR3 contains 14 residues. V was trimmed by 2 bases and J by 6 bases, leaving 11 bases between them. CDR3 sequence reads: CASSLIKGGQPQHF. DNA for the CDR3: TGTGCCAGCAGCTTAATCAAGGGAGGTCAGCCCCAGCATTTT.

V and J are TRBV10-2 and TRBJ2-4, with 12 nucleotides matching TRBD2. The CDR3 loop spans 18 amino acids. Germline values: CDR1 WSHSY, CDR2 SAAADI. V gave up 2 bases and J gave up 0 bases; unmatched junction bases: 5. CDR3 protein: CASSERLAGDLAKNIQYF. CDR3 DNA: TGCGCCAGCAGTGAGCGACTAGCGGGGGACCTAGCCAAAAACATTCAGTACTTC.

The chain joins TRBV10-2 to TRBJ2-3; no reliable D call. The V gene lost 8 bases and the J gene lost 3 bases, with 6 bases spanning the gap. The CDR3 runs to 11 residues. The germline V gene encodes CDR1 WSHSY and CDR2 SAAADI. The DNA for the CDR3 is TGCGCCAGCGGCTCGACAGATACGCAGTATTTT. Its protein product is CASGSTDTQYF.